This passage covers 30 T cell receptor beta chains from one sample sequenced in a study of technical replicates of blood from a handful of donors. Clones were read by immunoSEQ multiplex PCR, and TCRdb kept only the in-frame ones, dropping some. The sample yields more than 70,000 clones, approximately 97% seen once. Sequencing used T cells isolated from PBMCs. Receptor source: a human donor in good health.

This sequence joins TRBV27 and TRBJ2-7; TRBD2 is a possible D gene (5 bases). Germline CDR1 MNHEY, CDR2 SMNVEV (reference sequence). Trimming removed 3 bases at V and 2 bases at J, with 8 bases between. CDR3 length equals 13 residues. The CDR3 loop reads CASSFYGAYEQYF. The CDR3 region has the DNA TGTGCCAGCAGTTTTTACGGGGCCTACGAGCAGTACTTC.

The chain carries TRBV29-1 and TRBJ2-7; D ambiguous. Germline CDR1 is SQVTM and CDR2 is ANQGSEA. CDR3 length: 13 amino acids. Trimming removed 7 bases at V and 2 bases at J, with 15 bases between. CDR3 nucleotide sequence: TGCAGCGCTCGAGGCCCTACACCCTACGAGCAGTACTTC. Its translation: CSARGPTPYEQYF.

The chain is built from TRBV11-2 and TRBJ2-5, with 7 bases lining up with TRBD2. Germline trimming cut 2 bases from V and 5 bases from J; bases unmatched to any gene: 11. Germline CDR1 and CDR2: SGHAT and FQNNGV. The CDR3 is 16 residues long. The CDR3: CASSLRFERDGETQYF. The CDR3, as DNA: TGTGCCAGCAGCTTAAGGTTTGAGCGGGATGGCGAGACCCAGTACTTC.

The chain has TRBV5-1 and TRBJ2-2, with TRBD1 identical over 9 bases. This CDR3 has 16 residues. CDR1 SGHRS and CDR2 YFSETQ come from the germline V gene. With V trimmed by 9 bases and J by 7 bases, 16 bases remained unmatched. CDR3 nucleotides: TGCGCCACCAGACCGGTCGCACAGGGGGCCGGCGGGGAGCTGTTTTTT. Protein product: CATRPVAQGAGGELFF. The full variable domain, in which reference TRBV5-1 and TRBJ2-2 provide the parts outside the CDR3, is KAGVTQTPRYLIKTRGQQVTLSCSPISGHRSVSWYQQTPGQGLQFLFEYFSETQRNKGNFPGRFSGRQFSNSRSEMNVSTLELGDSALYLCATRPVAQGAGGELFFGEGSRLTVL.

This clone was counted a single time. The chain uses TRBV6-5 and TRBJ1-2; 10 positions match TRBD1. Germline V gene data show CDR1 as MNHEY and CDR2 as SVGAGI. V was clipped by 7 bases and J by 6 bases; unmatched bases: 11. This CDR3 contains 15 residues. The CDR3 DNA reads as TGTGCCAGCAAACCAGGGACAGGGGAGACCCATGGCTACACCTTC. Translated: CASKPGTGETHGYTF.

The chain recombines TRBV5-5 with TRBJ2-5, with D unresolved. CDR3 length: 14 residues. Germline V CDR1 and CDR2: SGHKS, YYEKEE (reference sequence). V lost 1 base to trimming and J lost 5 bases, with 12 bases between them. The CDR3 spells CASSLYGATETQYF. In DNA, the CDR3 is TGTGCCAGCAGCTTGTATGGAGCGACGGAGACCCAGTACTTC.

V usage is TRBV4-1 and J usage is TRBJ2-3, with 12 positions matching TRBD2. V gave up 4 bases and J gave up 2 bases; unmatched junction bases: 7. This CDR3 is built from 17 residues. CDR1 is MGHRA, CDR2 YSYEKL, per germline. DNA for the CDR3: TGCGCCAGCAGCCCCGAAGGACTAGCGGGGACCACAGATACGCAGTATTTT. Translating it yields CASSPEGLAGTTDTQYF.

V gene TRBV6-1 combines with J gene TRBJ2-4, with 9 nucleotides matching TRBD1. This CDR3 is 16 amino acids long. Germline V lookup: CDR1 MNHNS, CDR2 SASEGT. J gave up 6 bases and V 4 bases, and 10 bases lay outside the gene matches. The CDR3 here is CASSVGLTGGGNIQYF. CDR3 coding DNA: TGTGCCAGCAGTGTGGGGTTGACAGGGGGGGGAAACATTCAGTACTTC.

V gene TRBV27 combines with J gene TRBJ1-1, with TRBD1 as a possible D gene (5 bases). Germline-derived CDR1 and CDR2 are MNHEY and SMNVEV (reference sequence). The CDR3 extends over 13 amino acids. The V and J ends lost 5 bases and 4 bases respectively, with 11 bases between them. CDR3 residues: CASSLGRVTEAFF. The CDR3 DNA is TGTGCCAGCAGTCTGGGCAGGGTCACTGAAGCTTTCTTT.

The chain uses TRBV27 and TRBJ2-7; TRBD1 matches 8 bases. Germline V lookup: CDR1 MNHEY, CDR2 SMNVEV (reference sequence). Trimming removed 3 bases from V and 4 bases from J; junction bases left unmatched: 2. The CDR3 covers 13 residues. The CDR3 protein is CASSLTGAYEQYF. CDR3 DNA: TGTGCCAGCAGTTTGACAGGGGCATACGAGCAGTACTTC.

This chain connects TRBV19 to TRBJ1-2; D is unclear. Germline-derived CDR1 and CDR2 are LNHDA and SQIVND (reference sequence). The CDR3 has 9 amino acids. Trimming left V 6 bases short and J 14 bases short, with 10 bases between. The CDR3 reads CASSRCTTF. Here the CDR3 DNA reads TGTGCCAGTAGCAGATGTACGACCTTC.

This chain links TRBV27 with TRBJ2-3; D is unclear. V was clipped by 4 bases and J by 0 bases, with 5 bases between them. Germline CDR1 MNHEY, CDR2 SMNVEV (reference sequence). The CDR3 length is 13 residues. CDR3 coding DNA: TGTGCCAGCAGTTCCTCTAGCACAGATACGCAGTATTTT. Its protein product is CASSSSSTDTQYF.

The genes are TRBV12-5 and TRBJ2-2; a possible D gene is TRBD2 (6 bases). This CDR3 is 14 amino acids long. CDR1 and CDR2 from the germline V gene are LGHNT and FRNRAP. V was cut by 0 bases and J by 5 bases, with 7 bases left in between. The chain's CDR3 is CASGLVGGTGELFF. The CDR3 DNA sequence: TGTGCTAGTGGTTTGGTCGGGGGAACCGGGGAGCTGTTTTTT.

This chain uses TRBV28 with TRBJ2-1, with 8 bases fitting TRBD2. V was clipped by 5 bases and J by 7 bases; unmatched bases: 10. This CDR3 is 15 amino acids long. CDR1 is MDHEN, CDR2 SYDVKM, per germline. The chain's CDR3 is CASSGPGTSANEQFF. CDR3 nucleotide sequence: TGTGCCAGCAGTGGGCCCGGGACTAGTGCTAATGAGCAGTTCTTC.

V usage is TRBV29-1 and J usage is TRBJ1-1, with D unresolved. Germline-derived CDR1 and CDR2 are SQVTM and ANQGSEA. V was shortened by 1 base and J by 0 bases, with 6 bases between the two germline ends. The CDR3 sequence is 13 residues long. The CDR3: CSVEATMNTEAFF. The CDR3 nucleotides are TGCAGCGTTGAAGCGACAATGAACACTGAAGCTTTCTTT.

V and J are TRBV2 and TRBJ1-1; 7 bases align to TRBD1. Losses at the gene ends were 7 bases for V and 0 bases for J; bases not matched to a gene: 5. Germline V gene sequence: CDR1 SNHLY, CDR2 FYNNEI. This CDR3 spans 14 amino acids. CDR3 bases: TGTGCCAGCAAGGACAGGTTTTTGAACACTGAAGCTTTCTTT. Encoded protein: CASKDRFLNTEAFF.

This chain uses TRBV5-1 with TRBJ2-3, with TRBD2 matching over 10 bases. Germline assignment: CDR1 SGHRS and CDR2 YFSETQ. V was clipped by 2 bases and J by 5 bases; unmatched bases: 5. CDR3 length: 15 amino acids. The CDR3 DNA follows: TGCGCCAGCAGCTTCAGCGGGAGGGCTGTAGATACGCAGTATTTT. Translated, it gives CASSFSGRAVDTQYF.

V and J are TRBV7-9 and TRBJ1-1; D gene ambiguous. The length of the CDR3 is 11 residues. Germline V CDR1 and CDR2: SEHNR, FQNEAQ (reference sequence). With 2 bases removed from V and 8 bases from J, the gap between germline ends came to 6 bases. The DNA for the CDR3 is TGTGCCAGCAGCTTAATGAGGGAAGCTTTCTTT. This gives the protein CASSLMREAFF.

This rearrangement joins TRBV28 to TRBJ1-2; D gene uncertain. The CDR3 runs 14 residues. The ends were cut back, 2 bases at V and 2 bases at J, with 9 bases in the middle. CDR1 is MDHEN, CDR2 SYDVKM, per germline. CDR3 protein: CASSLIGRNYGYTF. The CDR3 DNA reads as TGTGCCAGCAGTTTAATTGGCAGGAACTATGGCTACACCTTC.

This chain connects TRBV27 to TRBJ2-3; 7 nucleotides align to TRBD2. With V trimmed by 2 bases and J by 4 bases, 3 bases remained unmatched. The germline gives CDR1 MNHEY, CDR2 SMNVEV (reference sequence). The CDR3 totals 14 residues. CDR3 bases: TGTGCCAGCAGTTTAGCCGGACTAGCAGATACGCAGTATTTT. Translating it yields CASSLAGLADTQYF.

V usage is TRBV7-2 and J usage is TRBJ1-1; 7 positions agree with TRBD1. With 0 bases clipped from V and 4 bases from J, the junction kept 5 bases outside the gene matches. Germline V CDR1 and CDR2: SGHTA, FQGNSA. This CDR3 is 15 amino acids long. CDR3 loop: CASSLAHRGVTEAFF. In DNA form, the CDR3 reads TGTGCCAGCAGCTTAGCCCACAGGGGAGTCACTGAAGCTTTCTTT.

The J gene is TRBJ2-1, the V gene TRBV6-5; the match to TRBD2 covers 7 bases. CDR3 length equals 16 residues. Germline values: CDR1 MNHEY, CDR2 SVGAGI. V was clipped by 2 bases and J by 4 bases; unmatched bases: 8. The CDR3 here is CASSYEGGGSYNEQFF. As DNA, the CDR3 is TGTGCCAGCAGTTACGAGGGCGGGGGAAGTTACAATGAGCAGTTCTTC.

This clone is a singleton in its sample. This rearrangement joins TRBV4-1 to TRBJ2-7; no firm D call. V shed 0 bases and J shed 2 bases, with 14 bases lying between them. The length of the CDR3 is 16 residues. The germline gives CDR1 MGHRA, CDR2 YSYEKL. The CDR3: CASSQEQFTRAYEQYF. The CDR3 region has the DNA TGCGCCAGCAGCCAAGAACAGTTTACCCGAGCCTACGAGCAGTACTTC.

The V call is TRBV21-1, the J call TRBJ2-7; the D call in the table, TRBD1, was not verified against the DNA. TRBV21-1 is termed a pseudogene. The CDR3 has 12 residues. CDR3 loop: CASMDRDYEQYF. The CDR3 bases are TGTGCCAGCATGGACAGGGACTACGAGCAGTACTTC.

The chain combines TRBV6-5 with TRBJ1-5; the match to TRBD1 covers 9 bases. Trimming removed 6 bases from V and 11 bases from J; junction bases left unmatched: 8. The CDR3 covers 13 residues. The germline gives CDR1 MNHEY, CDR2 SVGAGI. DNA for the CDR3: TGTGCCAGCAGGACGACAGGGGGTATGGCCCAGCATTTT. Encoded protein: CASRTTGGMAQHF.

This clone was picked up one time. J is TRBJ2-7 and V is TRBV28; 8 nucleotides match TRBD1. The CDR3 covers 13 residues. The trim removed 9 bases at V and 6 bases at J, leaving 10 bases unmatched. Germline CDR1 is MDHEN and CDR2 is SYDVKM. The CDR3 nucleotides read TGTGCCAGTACCCGTGGCAGGGGGCGCGAGCAGTACTTC. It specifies CASTRGRGREQYF.

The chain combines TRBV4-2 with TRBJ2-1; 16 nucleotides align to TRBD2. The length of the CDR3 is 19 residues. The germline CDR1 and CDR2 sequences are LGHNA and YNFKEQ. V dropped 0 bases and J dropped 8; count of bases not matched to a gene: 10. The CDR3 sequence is CASSQDLLWGLAGGHEQFF. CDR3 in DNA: TGTGCCAGCAGCCAAGATCTTTTGTGGGGACTAGCGGGGGGGCATGAGCAGTTCTTC.

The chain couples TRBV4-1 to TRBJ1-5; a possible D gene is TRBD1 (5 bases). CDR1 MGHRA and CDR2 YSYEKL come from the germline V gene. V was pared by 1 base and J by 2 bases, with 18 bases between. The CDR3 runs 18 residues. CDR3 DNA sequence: TGCGCCAGCAGCCAAGGCAGAGGAGGGGCCCCCGGCAATCAGCCCCAGCATTTT. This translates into CASSQGRGGAPGNQPQHF.

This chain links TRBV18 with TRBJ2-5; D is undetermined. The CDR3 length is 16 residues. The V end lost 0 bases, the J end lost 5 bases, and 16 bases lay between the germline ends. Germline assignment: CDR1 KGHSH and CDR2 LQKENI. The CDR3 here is CASSPPGPAAAETQYF. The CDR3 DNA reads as TGTGCCAGCTCACCACCGGGTCCGGCGGCTGCGGAGACCCAGTACTTC.

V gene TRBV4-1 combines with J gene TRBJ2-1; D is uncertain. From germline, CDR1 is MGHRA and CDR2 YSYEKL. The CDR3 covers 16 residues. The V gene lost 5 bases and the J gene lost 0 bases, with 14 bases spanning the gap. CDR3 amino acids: CASSASVLFSYNEQFF. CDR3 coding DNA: TGCGCCAGCAGCGCCTCGGTTCTTTTCTCCTACAATGAGCAGTTCTTC.